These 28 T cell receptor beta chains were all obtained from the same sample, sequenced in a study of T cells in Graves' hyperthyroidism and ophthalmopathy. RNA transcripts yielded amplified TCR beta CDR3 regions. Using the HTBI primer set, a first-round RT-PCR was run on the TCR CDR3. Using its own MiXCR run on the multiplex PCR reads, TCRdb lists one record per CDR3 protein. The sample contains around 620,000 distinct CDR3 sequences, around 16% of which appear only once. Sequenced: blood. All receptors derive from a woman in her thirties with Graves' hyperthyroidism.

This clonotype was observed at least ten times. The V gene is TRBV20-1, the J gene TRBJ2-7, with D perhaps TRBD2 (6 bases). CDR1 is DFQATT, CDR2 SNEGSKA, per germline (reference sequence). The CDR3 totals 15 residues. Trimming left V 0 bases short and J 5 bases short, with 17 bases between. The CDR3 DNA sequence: TGCAGTGCTAGAGATCCCCGGGGCTCGGGGGACGAGCAGTACTTC. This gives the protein CSARDPRGSGDEQYF.

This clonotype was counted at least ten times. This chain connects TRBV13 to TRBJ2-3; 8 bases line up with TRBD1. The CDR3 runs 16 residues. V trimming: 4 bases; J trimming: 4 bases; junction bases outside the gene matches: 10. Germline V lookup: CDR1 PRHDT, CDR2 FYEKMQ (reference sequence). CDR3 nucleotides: TGTGCCAGCAGCTCGACCAAACAGGGGGGAGCAGATACGCAGTATTTT. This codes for CASSSTKQGGADTQYF.

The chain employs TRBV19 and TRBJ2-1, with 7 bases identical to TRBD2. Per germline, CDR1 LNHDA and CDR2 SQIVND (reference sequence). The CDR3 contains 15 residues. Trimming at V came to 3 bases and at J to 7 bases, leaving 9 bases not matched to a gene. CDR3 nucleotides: TGTGCCAGTAGTATGGTGGGAGGGCCTGGGAATGAGCAGTTCTTC. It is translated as CASSMVGGPGNEQFF.

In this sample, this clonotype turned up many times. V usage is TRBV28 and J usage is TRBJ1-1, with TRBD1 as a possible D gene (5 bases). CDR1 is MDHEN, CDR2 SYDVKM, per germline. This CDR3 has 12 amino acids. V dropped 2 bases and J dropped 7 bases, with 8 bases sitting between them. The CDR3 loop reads CASSLTRVEAFF. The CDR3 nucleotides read TGTGCCAGCAGTTTAACCAGGGTTGAAGCTTTCTTT.

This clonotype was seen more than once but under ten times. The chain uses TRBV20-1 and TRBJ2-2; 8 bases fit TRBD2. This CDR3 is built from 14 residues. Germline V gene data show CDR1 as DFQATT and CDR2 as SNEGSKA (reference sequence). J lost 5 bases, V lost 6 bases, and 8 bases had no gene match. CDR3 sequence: CSATGGAWTGELFF. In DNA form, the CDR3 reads TGCAGTGCAACGGGGGGGGCGTGGACCGGGGAGCTGTTTTTT.

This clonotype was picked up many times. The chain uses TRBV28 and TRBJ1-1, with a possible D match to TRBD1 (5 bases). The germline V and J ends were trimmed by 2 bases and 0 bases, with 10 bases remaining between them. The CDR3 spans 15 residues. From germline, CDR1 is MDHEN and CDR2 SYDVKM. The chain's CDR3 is CASSLPQGLNTEAFF. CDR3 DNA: TGTGCCAGCAGTTTACCGCAGGGATTGAACACTGAAGCTTTCTTT. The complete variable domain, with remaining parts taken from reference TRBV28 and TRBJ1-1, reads DVKVTQSSRYLVKRTGEKVFLECVQDMDHENMFWYRQDPGLGLRLIYFSYDVKMKEKGDIPEGYSVSREKKERFSLILESASTNQTSMYLCASSLPQGLNTEAFFGQGTRLTVV.

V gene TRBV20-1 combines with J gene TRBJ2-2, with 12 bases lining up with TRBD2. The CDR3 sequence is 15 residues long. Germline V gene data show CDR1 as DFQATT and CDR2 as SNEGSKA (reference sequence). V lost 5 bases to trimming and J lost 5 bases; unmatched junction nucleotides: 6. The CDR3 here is CSALTSGSWTGELFF. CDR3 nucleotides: TGCAGTGCTTTGACTAGCGGGAGTTGGACCGGGGAGCTGTTTTTT.

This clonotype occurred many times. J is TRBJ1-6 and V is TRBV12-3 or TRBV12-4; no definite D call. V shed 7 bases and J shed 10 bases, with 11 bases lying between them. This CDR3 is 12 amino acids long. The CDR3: CASNLGKSPLHF. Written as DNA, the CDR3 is TGTGCCAGCAATCTAGGGAAATCACCCCTCCACTTT.

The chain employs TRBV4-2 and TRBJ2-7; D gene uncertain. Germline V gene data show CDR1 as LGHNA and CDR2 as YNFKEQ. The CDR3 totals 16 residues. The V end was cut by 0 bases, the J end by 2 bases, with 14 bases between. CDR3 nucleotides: TGTGCCAGCAGCCAAGACGCGGTCGTGGCCCCCTACGAGCAGTACTTC. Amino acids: CASSQDAVVAPYEQYF.

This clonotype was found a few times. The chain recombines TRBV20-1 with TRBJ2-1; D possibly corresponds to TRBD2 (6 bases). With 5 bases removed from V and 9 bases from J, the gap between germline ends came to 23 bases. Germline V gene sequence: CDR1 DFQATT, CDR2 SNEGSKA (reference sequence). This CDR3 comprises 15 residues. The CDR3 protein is CSAHPGGTPSGEQFF. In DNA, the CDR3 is TGCAGTGCTCATCCCGGCGGGACCCCCTCGGGTGAGCAGTTCTTC.

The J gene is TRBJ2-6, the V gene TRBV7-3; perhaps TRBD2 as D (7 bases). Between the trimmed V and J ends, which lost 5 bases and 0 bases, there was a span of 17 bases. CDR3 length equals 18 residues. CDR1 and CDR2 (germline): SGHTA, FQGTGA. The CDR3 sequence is CASSPRGGVTSGANVLTF. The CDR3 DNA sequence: TGTGCCAGCAGCCCCCGAGGGGGGGTGACCTCTGGGGCCAACGTCCTGACTTTC.

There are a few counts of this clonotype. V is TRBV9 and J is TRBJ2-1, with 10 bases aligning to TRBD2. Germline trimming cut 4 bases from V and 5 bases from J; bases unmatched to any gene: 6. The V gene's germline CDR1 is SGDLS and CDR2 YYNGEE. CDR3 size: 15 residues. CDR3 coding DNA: TGTGCCAGCAGCCTAACTAGCGGGACCAACAATGAGCAGTTCTTC. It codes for CASSLTSGTNNEQFF. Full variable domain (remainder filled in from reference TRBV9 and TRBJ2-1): DSGVTQTPKHLITATGQRVTLRCSPRSGDLSVYWYQQSLDQGLQFLIQYYNGEERAKGNILERFSAQQFPDLHSELNLSSLELGDSALYFCASSLTSGTNNEQFFGPGTRLTVL.

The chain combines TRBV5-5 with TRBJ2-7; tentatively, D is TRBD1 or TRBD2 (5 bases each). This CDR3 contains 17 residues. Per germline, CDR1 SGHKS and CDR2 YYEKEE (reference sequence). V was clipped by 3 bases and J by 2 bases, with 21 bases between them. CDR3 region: CASSSLFGAEITYEQYF. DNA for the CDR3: TGTGCCAGCAGCTCCCTCTTCGGGGCGGAAATTACCTACGAGCAGTACTTC.

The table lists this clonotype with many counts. This chain's CDR3 is CASSQDSMNTEAFF. Written as DNA, the CDR3 is TGTGCCAGCAGCCAAGATAGTATGAACACTGAAGCTTTCTTT. The chain uses TRBV3-1 and TRBJ1-1; D not resolved. Germline-derived CDR1 and CDR2 are LGHDT and YNNKEL (reference sequence). This CDR3 spans 14 amino acids. V lost 0 bases and J lost 0, with 5 bases in between.

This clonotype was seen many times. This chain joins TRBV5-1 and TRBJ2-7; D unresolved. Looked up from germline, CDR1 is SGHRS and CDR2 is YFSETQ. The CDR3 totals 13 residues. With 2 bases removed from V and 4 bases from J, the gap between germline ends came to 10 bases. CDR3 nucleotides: TGCGCCAGCAGCTTTTCTCAGGTATACGAGCAGTACTTC. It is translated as CASSFSQVYEQYF.

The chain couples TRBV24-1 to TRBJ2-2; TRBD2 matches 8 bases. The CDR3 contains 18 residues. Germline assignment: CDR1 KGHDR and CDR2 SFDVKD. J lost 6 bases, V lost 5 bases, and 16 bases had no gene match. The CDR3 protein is CATSGPAVAGTPPGELFF. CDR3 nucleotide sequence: TGTGCCACCAGTGGCCCCGCCGTAGCGGGAACCCCCCCCGGGGAGCTGTTTTTT.

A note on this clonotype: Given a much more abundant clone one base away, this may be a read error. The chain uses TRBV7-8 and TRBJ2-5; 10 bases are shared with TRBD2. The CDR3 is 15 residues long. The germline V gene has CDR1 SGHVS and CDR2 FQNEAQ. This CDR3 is CASSRRTSGQEIQYF. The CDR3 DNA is TGTGCCAGCAGCAGAAGGACTAGCGGCCAAGAGATCCAGTACTTC.

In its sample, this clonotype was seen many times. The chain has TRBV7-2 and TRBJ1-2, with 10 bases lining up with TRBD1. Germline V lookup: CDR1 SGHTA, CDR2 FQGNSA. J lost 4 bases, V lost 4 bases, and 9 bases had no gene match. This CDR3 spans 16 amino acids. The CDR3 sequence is CASSSGGTGDFYGYTF. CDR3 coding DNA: TGTGCCAGCAGCTCAGGGGGGACAGGGGATTTCTATGGCTACACCTTC. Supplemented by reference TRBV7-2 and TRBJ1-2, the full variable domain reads GAGVSQSPSNKVTEKGKDVELRCDPISGHTALYWYRQSLGQGLEFLIYFQGNSAPDKSGLPSDRFSAERTGGSVSTLTIQRTQQEDSAVYLCASSSGGTGDFYGYTFGSGTRLTVV.

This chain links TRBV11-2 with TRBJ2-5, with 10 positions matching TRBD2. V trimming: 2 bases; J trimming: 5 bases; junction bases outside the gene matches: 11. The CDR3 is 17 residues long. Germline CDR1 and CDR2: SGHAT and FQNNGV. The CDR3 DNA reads TGTGCCAGCAGCTTATTTACTAGCGGGGAGAGCGGGGAGACCCAGTACTTC. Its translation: CASSLFTSGESGETQYF.

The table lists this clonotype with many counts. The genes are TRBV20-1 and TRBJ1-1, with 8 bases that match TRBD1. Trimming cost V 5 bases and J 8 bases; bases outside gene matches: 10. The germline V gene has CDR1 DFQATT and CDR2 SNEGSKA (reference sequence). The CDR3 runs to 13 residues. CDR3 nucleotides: TGCAGTGCTTACGGACAGGGTTTGGTAGAAGCTTTCTTT. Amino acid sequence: CSAYGQGLVEAFF.

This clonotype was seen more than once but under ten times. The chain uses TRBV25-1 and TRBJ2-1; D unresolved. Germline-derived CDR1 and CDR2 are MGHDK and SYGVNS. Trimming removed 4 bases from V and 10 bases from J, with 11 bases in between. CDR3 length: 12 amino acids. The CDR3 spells CASSATGDEQFF. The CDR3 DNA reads TGTGCCAGCAGTGCGACTGGAGACGAGCAGTTCTTC.

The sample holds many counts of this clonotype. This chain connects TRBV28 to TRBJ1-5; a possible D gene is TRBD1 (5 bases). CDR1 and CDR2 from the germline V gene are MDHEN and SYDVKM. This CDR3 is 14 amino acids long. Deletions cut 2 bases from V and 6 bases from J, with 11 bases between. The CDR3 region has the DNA TGTGCCAGCAGTTTAGGCGGGGACGTTCAGCCCCAGCATTTT. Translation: CASSLGGDVQPQHF. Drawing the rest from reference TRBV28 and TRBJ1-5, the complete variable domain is DVKVTQSSRYLVKRTGEKVFLECVQDMDHENMFWYRQDPGLGLRLIYFSYDVKMKEKGDIPEGYSVSREKKERFSLILESASTNQTSMYLCASSLGGDVQPQHFGDGTRLSIL.

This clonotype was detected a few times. Here the CDR3 DNA reads TGCGCCAGCAGCCAAGACTCCGAGAAGACCCAGTACTTC. Its translation is CASSQDSEKTQYF. The rearrangement uses TRBV4-1 and TRBJ2-5; no clear D. The germline V and J ends were trimmed by 0 bases and 6 bases, with 8 bases remaining between them. CDR3 length: 13 amino acids. Germline-derived CDR1 and CDR2 are MGHRA and YSYEKL.

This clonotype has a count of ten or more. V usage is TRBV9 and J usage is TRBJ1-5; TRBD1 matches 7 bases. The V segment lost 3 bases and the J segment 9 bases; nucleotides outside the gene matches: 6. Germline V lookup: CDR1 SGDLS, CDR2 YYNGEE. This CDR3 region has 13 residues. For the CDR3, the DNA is TGTGCCAGCAGCGGACAGGGCGATTCGCCCCAGCATTTT. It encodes CASSGQGDSPQHF.

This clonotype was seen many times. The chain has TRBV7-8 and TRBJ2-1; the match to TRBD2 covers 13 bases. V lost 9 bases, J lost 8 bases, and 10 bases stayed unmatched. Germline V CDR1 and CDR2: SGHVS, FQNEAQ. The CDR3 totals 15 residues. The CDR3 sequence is CASGLAGAGYDEQFF. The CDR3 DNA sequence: TGTGCCAGTGGACTAGCGGGAGCGGGGTACGATGAGCAGTTCTTC.

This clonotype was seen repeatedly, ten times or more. CDR3 bases: TGTGCCAGCAGCTTAGGTAACTCGCGATTCTACGAGCAGTACTTC. It encodes CASSLGNSRFYEQYF. This chain links TRBV11-1 with TRBJ2-7; the D is unclear. Per the germline V gene, CDR1 is SGHAT and CDR2 is FQDESV (reference sequence). The V and J ends lost 1 base and 3 bases respectively, with 13 bases between them. The length of the CDR3 is 15 residues.

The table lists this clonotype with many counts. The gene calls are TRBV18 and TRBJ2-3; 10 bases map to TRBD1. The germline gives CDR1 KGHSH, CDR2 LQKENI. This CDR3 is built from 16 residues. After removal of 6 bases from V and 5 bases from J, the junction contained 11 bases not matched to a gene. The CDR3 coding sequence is TGTGCCAGCTCCCGACCGGGACAGGGGAAAAAAGATACGCAGTATTTT. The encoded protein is CASSRPGQGKKDTQYF.

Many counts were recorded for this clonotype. The CDR3 DNA reads TGTGCCTTCAGGGGTAGCTCCTACAATGAGCAGTTCTTC. Translated: CAFRGSSYNEQFF. The V gene is TRBV30, the J gene TRBJ2-1, with a tentative D call TRBD1 (6 bases). The V end lost 7 bases, the J end lost 0 bases, and 10 bases lay between the germline ends. The CDR3 is 13 residues long. The germline CDR1 and CDR2 sequences are GTSNPN and SVGIG (reference sequence).